This TCR beta chain was profiled in a study of siplizumab effects on memory and regulatory T cells. The CDR3 is 14 amino acids. The ends lost 5 bases at V and 7 bases at J; junction bases unmatched: 6. Germline assignment: CDR1 SGHTA and CDR2 FQGTGA. Notes on the study in general: In siplizumab conditions, mappable alloreactive CD4+ clones averaged about 69% Treg-derived, against roughly 25% in controls. Siplizumab cultures yielded proliferating Tregs whose suppressive function was not confirmed. It seemed that naive T cells were more diverse than memory cells and were major contributors to the alloresponse.

Points on this clone: The antigen is unknown.

Around 100,000 TCR templates per sample were assayed. Profiling relied on immunoSEQ multiplex PCR, and the TCRdb table lists in-frame clones only, not all of them. The top ten clones hold approximately 0.4% of a sample with 50,000 to 75,000 clones, approximately 79% of them seen once. This TCR was sampled from a human donor in good health. The V and J genes are TRBV7-3 and TRBJ1-5; TRBD1 aligns across 9 bases. Sequencing used memory CD4+ T cells sorted from blood. The CDR3: CASSPTGGRQPQHF. In DNA, the CDR3 is TGTGCCAGCAGCCCGACAGGGGGGAGGCAGCCCCAGCATTTT.